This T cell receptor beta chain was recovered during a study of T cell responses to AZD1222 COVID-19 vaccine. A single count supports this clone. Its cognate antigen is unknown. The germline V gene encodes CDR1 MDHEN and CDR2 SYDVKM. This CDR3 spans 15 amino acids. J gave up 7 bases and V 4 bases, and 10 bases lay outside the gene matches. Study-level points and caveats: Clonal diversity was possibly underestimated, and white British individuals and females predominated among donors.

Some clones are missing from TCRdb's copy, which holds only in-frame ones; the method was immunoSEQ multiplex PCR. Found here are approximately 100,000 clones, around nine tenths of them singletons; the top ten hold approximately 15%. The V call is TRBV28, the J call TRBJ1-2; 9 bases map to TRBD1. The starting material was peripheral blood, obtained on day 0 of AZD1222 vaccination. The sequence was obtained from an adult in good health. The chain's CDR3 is CASSSTTGQGGGYTF. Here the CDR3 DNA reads TGTGCCAGCAGTTCCACGACGGGACAGGGAGGTGGCTACACCTTC.